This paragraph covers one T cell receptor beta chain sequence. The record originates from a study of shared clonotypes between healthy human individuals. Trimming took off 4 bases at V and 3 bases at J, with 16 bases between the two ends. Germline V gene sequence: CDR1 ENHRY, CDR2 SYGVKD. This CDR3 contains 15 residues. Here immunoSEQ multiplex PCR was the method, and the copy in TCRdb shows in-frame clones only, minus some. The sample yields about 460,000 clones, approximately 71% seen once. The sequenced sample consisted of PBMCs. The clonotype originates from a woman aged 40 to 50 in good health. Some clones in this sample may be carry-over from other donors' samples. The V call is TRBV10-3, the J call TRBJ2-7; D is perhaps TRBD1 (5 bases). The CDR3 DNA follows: TGTGCCATCAGTGCAGGGTCAAGGGGAATCTACGAGCAGTACTTC. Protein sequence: CAISAGSRGIYEQYF.